The source of this T cell receptor (beta chain) is a study of blood T cells in healthy people across ages. This clonotype was observed many times. Trimming removed 0 bases at V and 5 bases at J, with 15 bases between. In germline, CDR1 is SGHRS, CDR2 YFSETQ. CDR3 length: 16 amino acids. Through a sample-barcoded 5' primer and a J-beta primer mix, a second PCR was run for roughly 6 to 12 cycles. TCRdb processed the 5' RACE reads anew with MiXCR; each CDR3 protein has one entry. Of some 730,000 distinct CDR3 sequences listed, about a fifth are singletons. This chain links TRBV5-1 with TRBJ2-1; D ambiguous. The TCR was taken from a man between 65 and 85 years old in good health. The sample was blood. The CDR3 bases are TGCGCCAGCAGCTTGGCCGTAGGGCCGGCCGACAATGAGCAGTTCTTC. It encodes CASSLAVGPADNEQFF.